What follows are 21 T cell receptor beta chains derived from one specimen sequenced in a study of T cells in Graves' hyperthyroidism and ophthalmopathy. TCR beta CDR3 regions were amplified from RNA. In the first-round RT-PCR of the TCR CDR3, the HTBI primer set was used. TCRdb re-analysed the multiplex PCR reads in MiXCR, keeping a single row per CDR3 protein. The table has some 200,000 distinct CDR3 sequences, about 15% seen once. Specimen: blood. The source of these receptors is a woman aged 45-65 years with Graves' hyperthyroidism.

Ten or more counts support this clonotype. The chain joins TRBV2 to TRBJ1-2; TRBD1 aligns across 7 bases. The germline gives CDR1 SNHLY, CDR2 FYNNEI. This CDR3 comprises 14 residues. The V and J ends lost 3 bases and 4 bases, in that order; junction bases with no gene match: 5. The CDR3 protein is CASSDVGGAYGYTF. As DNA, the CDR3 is TGTGCCAGCAGTGATGTAGGGGGCGCCTATGGCTACACCTTC.

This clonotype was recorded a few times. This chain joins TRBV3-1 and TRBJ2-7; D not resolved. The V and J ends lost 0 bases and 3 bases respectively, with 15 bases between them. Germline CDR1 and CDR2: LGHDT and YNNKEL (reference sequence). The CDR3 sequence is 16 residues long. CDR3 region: CASSQDSGLGFYEQYF. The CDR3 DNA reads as TGTGCCAGCAGCCAAGATAGTGGTCTAGGCTTCTACGAGCAGTACTTC.

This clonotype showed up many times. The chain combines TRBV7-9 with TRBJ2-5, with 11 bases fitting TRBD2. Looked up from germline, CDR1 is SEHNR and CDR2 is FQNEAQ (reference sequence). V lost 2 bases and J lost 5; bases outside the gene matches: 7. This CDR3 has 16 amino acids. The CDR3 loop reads CASSLLAGGQRETQYF. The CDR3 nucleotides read TGTGCCAGCAGCTTACTAGCGGGAGGCCAAAGGGAGACCCAGTACTTC.

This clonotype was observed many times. The CDR3 sequence: CSARGTSGSQTYEQYF. The CDR3 nucleotides read TGCAGTGCTAGAGGGACTAGCGGGAGTCAGACCTACGAGCAGTACTTC. The chain uses TRBV20-1 and TRBJ2-7, with 13 nucleotides matching TRBD2. The germline CDR1 and CDR2 sequences are DFQATT and SNEGSKA (reference sequence). With 1 base clipped from V and 2 bases from J, the junction kept 5 bases outside the gene matches. This CDR3 spans 16 amino acids.

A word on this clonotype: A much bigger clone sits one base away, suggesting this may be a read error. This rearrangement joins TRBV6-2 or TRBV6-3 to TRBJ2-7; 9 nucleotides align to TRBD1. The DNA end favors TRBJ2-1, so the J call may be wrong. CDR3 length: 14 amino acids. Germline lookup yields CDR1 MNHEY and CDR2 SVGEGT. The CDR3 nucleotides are TGTGCCAGCAGGGTCGGACAGGGGTCTTACGAGCAGTTCTTC. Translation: CASRVGQGSYEQFF.

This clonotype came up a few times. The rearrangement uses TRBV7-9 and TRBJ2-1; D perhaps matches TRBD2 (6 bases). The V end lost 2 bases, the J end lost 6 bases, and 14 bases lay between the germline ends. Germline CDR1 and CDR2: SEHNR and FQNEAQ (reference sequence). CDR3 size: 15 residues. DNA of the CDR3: TGTGCCAGCAGCTTAATTCCGGGAGTGAGCAATGAGCAGTTCTTC. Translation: CASSLIPGVSNEQFF.

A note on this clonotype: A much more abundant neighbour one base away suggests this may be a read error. DNA of the CDR3: TGTGCCAGCGGCGTATTGGAGGTTAACACTGAAGCTTTCTTT. It translates to CASGVLEVNTEAFF. The rearrangement links TRBV11-1 to TRBJ1-1; D gene unclear. Germline V gene data show CDR1 as SGHAT and CDR2 as FQDESV (reference sequence). The ends were cut back, 8 bases at V and 2 bases at J, with 15 bases in the middle. The CDR3 contains 14 residues.

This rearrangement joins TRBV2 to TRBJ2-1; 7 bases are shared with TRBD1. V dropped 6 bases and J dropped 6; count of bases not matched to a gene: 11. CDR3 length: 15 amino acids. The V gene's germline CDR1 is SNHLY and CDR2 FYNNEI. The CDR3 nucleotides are TGTGCCAGCAGAGCTTCCGGGACAGTTCTCAATGAGCAGTTCTTC. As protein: CASRASGTVLNEQFF. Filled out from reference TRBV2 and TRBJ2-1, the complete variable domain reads EPEVTQTPSHQVTQMGQEVILRCVPISNHLYFYWYRQILGQKVEFLVSFYNNEISEKSEIFDDQFSVERPDGSNFTLKIRSTKLEDSAMYFCASRASGTVLNEQFFGPGTRLTVL.

CDR3 in DNA: TGCGCCAGCAGCCACCCAAGAACAGGGGTGTCAGATACGCAGTATTTT. Residues: CASSHPRTGVSDTQYF. The J gene is TRBJ2-3, the V gene TRBV4-1; 7 bases are shared with TRBD1. CDR3 size: 16 residues. Trimming removed 3 bases from V and 4 bases from J; junction bases left unmatched: 10. Per the germline V gene, CDR1 is MGHRA and CDR2 is YSYEKL.

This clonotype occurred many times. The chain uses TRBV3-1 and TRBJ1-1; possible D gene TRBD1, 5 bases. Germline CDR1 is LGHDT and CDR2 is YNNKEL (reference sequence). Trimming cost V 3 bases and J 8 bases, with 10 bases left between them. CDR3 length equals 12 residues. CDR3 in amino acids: CASSQGPSEAFF. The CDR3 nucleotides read TGTGCCAGCAGCCAGGGGCCCTCCGAAGCTTTCTTT.

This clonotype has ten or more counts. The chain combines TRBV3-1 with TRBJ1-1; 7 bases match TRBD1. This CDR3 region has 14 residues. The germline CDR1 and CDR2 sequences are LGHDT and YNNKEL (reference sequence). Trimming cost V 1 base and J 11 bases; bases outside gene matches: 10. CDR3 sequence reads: CASSQAAGGGVAFF. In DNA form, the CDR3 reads TGTGCCAGCAGCCAAGCGGCAGGGGGAGGGGTCGCTTTCTTT.

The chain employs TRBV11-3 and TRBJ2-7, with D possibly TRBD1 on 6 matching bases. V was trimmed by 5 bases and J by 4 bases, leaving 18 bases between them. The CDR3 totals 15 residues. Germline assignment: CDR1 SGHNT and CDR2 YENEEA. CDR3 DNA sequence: TGTGCCAGCAGCCAGGAACCCGTGACAGGATACGAGCAGTACTTC. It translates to CASSQEPVTGYEQYF.

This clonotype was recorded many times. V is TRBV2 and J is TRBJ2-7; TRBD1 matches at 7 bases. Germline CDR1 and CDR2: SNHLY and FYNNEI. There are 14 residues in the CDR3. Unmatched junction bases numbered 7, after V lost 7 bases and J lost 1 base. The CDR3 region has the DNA TGTGCCAGCAAGTTTGGGACAGCGTCCTACGAGCAGTACTTC. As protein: CASKFGTASYEQYF.

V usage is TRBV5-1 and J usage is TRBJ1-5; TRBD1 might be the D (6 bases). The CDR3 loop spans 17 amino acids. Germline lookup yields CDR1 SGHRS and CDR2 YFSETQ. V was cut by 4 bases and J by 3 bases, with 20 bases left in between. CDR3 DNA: TGCGCCAGCAGCGCTGGCACTGGGGGGGCCATCAATCAGCCCCAGCATTTT. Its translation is CASSAGTGGAINQPQHF.

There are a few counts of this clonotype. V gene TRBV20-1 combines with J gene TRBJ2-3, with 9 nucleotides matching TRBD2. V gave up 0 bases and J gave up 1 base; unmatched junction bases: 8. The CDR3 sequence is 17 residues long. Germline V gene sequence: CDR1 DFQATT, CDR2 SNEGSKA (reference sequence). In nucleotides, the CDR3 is TGCAGTGCTAGAGATCCGAGACTAGCGGACCGCACAGATACGCAGTATTTT. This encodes CSARDPRLADRTDTQYF.

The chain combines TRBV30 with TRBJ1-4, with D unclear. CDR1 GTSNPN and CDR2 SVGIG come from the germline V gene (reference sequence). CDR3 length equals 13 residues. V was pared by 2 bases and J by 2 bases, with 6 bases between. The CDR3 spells CAWSLLTNEKLFF. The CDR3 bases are TGTGCCTGGAGTCTCCTCACTAATGAAAAACTGTTTTTT.

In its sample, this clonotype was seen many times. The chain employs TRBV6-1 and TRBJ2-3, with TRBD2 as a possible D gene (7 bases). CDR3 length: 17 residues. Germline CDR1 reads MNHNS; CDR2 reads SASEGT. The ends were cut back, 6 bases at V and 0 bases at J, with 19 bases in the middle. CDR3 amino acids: CASSPRGGRWSTDTQYF. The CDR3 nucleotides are TGTGCCAGCAGCCCAAGGGGGGGGAGGTGGAGCACAGATACGCAGTATTTT.

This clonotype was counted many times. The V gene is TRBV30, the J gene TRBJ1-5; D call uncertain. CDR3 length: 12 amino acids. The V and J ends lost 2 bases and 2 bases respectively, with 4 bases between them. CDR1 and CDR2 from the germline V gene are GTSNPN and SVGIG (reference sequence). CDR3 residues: CAWSPGNQPQHF. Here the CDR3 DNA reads TGTGCCTGGAGTCCTGGCAATCAGCCCCAGCATTTT.

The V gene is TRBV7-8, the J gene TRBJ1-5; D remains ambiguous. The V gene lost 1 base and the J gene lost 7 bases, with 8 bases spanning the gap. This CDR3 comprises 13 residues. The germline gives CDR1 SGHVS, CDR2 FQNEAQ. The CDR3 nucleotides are TGTGCCAGCAGCTTAGAGGATTGGCAGCCCCAGCATTTT. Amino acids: CASSLEDWQPQHF.

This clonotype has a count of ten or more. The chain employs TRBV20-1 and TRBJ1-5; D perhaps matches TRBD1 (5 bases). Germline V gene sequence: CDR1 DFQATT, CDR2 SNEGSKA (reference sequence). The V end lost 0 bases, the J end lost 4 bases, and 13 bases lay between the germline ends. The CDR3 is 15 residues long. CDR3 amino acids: CSARDRYQGNQPQHF. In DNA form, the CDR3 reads TGCAGTGCTAGAGATCGATACCAGGGTAATCAGCCCCAGCATTTT.

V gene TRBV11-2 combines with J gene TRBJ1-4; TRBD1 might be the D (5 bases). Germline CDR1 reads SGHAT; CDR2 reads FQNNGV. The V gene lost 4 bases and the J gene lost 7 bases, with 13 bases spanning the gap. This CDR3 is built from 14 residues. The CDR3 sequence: CASSSGIGGEKLFF. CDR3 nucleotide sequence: TGTGCCAGCAGCTCAGGGATTGGTGGTGAAAAACTGTTTTTT.